Listed below are T cell receptor beta chains from one sample, sequenced in a study of graft-versus-host responses after intestinal transplantation. The antigens for these receptors are not known. Method: immunoSEQ multiplex PCR; TCRdb's copy keeps in-frame clones and lacks some. The top ten hold around 0.11% of the sample, which has approximately 88,000 clones, roughly 90% seen once. Sequenced here: unstimulated CD4+ T cells sorted from spleen or lymph node cells, sampled before intestinal transplant. All receptors come from a human donor who received an intestinal transplant. Each CDR3 is given with its conserved first and last residue. D genes are given only for firm matches. Size tells how often a clone was seen (once, few, many) or the class of an expanded clone, and some rows leave it out.

TRBV23-1	NA	TRBD1	TRBJ1-5	TGCGCCAGCAGTCGTCGGGACAGCCCTAATCAGCCCCAGCATTTT	CASSRRDSPNQPQHF
TRBV12-5	NA	NA	TRBJ2-2	TGTGCTAGTGGTATACTAGGGGGGGGCCCGAACACCGGGGAGCTGTTTTTT	CASGILGGGPNTGELFF
TRBV7-3	NA	TRBD2	TRBJ2-1	TGTGCCAGCAGCTCTAGCGGGGGGTACAATGAGCAGTTCTTC	CASSSSGGYNEQFF
TRBV6-1	NA	NA	TRBJ1-1	TGTGCCAGCCGACAGAACACTGAAGCTTTCTTT	CASRQNTEAFF
TRBV10-3	NA	TRBD2	TRBJ2-5	TGTGCCACCCAGCGGGGGCACCAAGAGACCCAGTACTTC	CATQRGHQETQYF
TRBV5-1	NA	TRBD1	TRBJ2-7	TGCGCCAGCAGCTTGGGGCAGGGGGCTCGGGAGCAGTACTTC	CASSLGQGAREQYF
TRBV25-1	NA	TRBD1	TRBJ2-5	TGTGCCAGCAGCCCCCTCCACAGGGGACGCGAGACCCAGTACTTC	CASSPLHRGRETQYF
TRBV19	NA	TRBD1	TRBJ2-7	TGTGCCAGCAGCCGGGACAGCAACCGGTACGAGCAGTACTTC	CASSRDSNRYEQYF
TRBV7-3	NA	TRBD2	TRBJ2-7	TGTGCCAGCAGCTTAGCGGGGGGGCCCTACGAGCAGTACTTC	CASSLAGGPYEQYF
TRBV6-6	NA	NA	TRBJ1-2	TGTGCCAGCAGTTACATGGAGGGGTCGTACTATGGCTACACCTTC	CASSYMEGSYYGYTF
TRBV7-9	NA	NA	TRBJ2-3	TGTGCCAGCAGCTTCCACACAGATACGCAGTATTTT	CASSFHTDTQYF
TRBV5-1	few	TRBD1	TRBJ1-2	TGCGCCAGCAGCCCCACAGGGGGCGGCTATGGCTACACCTTC	CASSPTGGGYGYTF
TRBV25-1	NA	NA	TRBJ2-1	TGTGCCAGCAGTGAATGGGCGGGAACCAACAATGAGCAGTTCTTC	CASSEWAGTNNEQFF
TRBV18	NA	NA	TRBJ1-1	TGTGCCAGCTCACCCAGCGGGAACACTGAAGCTTTCTTT	CASSPSGNTEAFF
TRBV5-1	NA	TRBD1	TRBJ1-5	TGCGCCAGCAGCCCGGGACAGGGTGGGAATCAGCCCCAGCATTTT	CASSPGQGGNQPQHF
TRBV2	NA	NA	TRBJ1-2	TGTGCCAGCAGTCGAGGCGGCTACACCTTC	CASSRGGYTF
TRBV6-5	NA	TRBD1	TRBJ2-7	TGTGCCAGCACCCACCCCGGGACAGGGATTTACGAGCAGTACTTC	CASTHPGTGIYEQYF
TRBV6-6	NA	TRBD2	TRBJ2-1	TGTGCCAGCAGTTCCCGACTAGCGGGGGCCGTCAATGAGCAGTTCTTC	CASSSRLAGAVNEQFF
TRBV7-9	NA	NA	TRBJ1-3	TGTGCCAGCAGCCTAAGCTCTGGAAACACCATATATTTT	CASSLSSGNTIYF
TRBV5-6	NA	NA	TRBJ2-7	TGTGCCAGCAGCCTGGGCGCCGACGGCGGGCACTTC	CASSLGADGGHF
TRBV7-2	NA	TRBD2	TRBJ2-3	TGTGCCAGCAGCCCCTTTAGGCTAGCGGGGGGTACAGATACGCAGTATTTT	CASSPFRLAGGTDTQYF
TRBV19	NA	TRBD1	TRBJ1-5	TGTGCCAGTAGCCGACAGGGTAGCAATCAGCCCCAGCATTTT	CASSRQGSNQPQHF
TRBV5-1	NA	TRBD2	TRBJ2-5	TGCGCCAGCAGCTTTGGGGGGGGAGAGACCCAGTACTTC	CASSFGGGETQYF
TRBV6-4	NA	NA	TRBJ1-2	TGTGCCAGCAGTGACTCGCGGGGGAGGGGCGCCTATGGCTACACCTTC	CASSDSRGRGAYGYTF
TRBV25-1	NA	NA	TRBJ2-1	TGTGCCAGCAGTGAATGGGGGCCCAATGAGCAGTTCTTC	CASSEWGPNEQFF
TRBV7-2	NA	NA	TRBJ1-6	TGTGCCAGCAGTTCCGGAGATGGGTCACCCCTCCACTTT	CASSSGDGSPLHF
TRBV11-2	NA	NA	TRBJ2-7	TGTGCCAGCAGCCCCTCCCAGGGTTCCTACGAGCAGTACTTC	CASSPSQGSYEQYF
TRBV12-5	NA	NA	TRBJ2-7	TGTGCTAGTGGGCGAGGATCCGAGCAGTACTTC	CASGRGSEQYF
TRBV27	NA	NA	TRBJ2-3	TGTGCCAGCAGCCCCCTAGGCGCAGATACGCAGTATTTT	CASSPLGADTQYF
TRBV5-1	NA	NA	TRBJ2-3	TGCGCCAGCAGCTTGCGGGGAGGCACAGATACGCAGTATTTT	CASSLRGGTDTQYF
TRBV27	once	NA	TRBJ2-2	TGTGCCAGCAGTCCTTCGGGGGTATTCGGTGCGGGGGAGCTGTTTTTT	CASSPSGVFGAGELFF
TRBV25-1	NA	NA	TRBJ1-6	TGTGCCAGCAGTGAATTGGGAGGACCCACCCTCCACTTT	CASSELGGPTLHF
TRBV6-6	NA	TRBD1	TRBJ1-5	TGTGCCAGCAGGCGACAGGGGGAAGGTCAGCCCCAGCATTTT	CASRRQGEGQPQHF